A single sample gave rise to the 27 T cell receptor beta chains below, sequenced in a study of T cells in Graves' hyperthyroidism and ophthalmopathy. Authors of the study amplified TCR beta CDR3 regions from RNA transcripts. First-round RT-PCR of the TCR CDR3 relied on the HTBI primer set. TCRdb fed the multiplex PCR reads into MiXCR, producing one record per CDR3 protein. The sample gives fewer than 600,000 distinct CDR3 sequences, around 15% of which show up once; about 15% is in the top ten. Sequences were obtained from blood. These receptors came from a woman aged 40 to 49 with Graves' hyperthyroidism.

This clonotype was observed a handful of times. This chain uses TRBV20-1 with TRBJ2-7; 10 positions match TRBD2. V lost 5 bases to trimming and J lost 3 bases; unmatched junction nucleotides: 10. The CDR3 has 15 amino acids. Germline V CDR1 and CDR2: DFQATT, SNEGSKA (reference sequence). The CDR3 region is CSASPELAGNYEQYF. The CDR3, as DNA: TGCAGTGCTTCCCCCGAACTAGCGGGGAACTACGAGCAGTACTTC.

This sequence joins TRBV5-1 and TRBJ2-7; 7 nucleotides agree with TRBD1. V lost 0 bases and J lost 1; bases outside the gene matches: 7. There are 16 residues in the CDR3. CDR1 and CDR2 (germline): SGHRS, YFSETQ. CDR3 loop: CASSLDGTATSYEQYF. The DNA for the CDR3 is TGCGCCAGCAGCTTGGACGGGACAGCGACATCCTACGAGCAGTACTTC.

This clonotype was picked up many times. CDR3 protein: CASITGTGWRNTEAFF. CDR3 DNA: TGTGCCAGCATAACAGGGACAGGGTGGAGGAACACTGAAGCTTTCTTT. This rearrangement joins TRBV6-1 to TRBJ1-1; 9 positions agree with TRBD1. Losses at the gene ends were 7 bases for V and 1 base for J; bases not matched to a gene: 10. Germline V gives CDR1 MNHNS, CDR2 SASEGT. This CDR3 has 16 amino acids.

A few counts support this clonotype. The chain links TRBV24-1 to TRBJ2-1; 7 bases are shared with TRBD2. Per germline, CDR1 KGHDR and CDR2 SFDVKD. Losses at the gene ends were 3 bases for V and 6 bases for J; bases not matched to a gene: 7. The CDR3 sequence is 15 residues long. The DNA for the CDR3 is TGTGCCACCAGTGATCCAGGGACTATTGGCAATGAGCAGTTCTTC. Translating it yields CATSDPGTIGNEQFF.

The chain joins TRBV18 to TRBJ2-7; TRBD2 matches at 12 bases. The CDR3 runs 17 residues. CDR1 and CDR2 from the germline V gene are KGHSH and LQKENI. V was clipped by 0 bases and J by 2 bases; unmatched bases: 5. The CDR3 loop is CASSPPGLAGVPYEQYF. The CDR3, as DNA: TGTGCCAGCTCACCACCGGGACTAGCGGGCGTGCCCTACGAGCAGTACTTC.

This clonotype was recorded many times. This chain uses TRBV5-8 with TRBJ2-5; the D gene is possibly TRBD1 (6 bases). V lost 3 bases and J lost 2, with 11 bases in between. CDR1 and CDR2 (germline): SGHTS, YDEGEE. The CDR3 extends over 14 amino acids. As DNA, the CDR3 is TGTGCCAGCAGCTCCCTGGACAGACAAGAGACCCAGTACTTC. Protein: CASSSLDRQETQYF.

The sample holds many counts of this clonotype. The rearrangement uses TRBV11-2 and TRBJ2-7, with a weak D call TRBD2 (5 bases). The CDR3 loop spans 11 amino acids. Germline CDR1 SGHAT, CDR2 FQNNGV. V was clipped by 4 bases and J by 6 bases, with 7 bases between them. CDR3 sequence reads: CASSSRGEQYF. CDR3 sequence (DNA): TGTGCCAGCAGCTCCCGGGGCGAGCAGTACTTC.

This clonotype was observed a handful of times. A read error may produce the germline difference seen at one junction end. The chain is built from TRBV2 and TRBJ2-5; tentative D call: TRBD1 (11 bases). Germline CDR1 reads SNHLY; CDR2 reads FYNNEI. This CDR3 comprises 16 residues. This chain's CDR3 is CASSTQGQGDSGRTNF. The CDR3 DNA reads as TGTGCCAGCAGTACTCAGGGACAGGGGGATAGCGGGAGGACTAACTTC.

This clonotype was observed many times. This sequence joins TRBV11-3 and TRBJ2-2, with D unresolved. CDR1 and CDR2 from the germline V gene are SGHNT and YENEEA. This CDR3 has 13 residues. The ends were cut back, 0 bases at V and 6 bases at J, with 5 bases in the middle. CDR3 in amino acids: CASSLDQPGELFF. The CDR3 coding sequence is TGTGCCAGCAGCTTAGATCAGCCCGGGGAGCTGTTTTTT.

The rearrangement joins TRBV2 to TRBJ2-7; 7 bases agree with TRBD2. Per germline, CDR1 SNHLY and CDR2 FYNNEI. The length of the CDR3 is 15 residues. The trim removed 3 bases at V and 0 bases at J, leaving 5 bases unmatched. The CDR3 is CASSEASGHSYEQYF. CDR3 coding DNA: TGTGCCAGCAGTGAGGCTAGCGGACACTCCTACGAGCAGTACTTC.

This clonotype has ten or more counts. The rearrangement joins TRBV6-1 to TRBJ1-5; the D gene is possibly TRBD1 (6 bases). The ends were cut back, 4 bases at V and 3 bases at J, with 7 bases in the middle. The CDR3 contains 13 residues. Germline loops: CDR1 MNHNS, CDR2 SASEGT. This CDR3 reads CASSGGHNQPQHF. The CDR3 DNA reads TGTGCCAGCAGTGGGGGACACAATCAGCCCCAGCATTTT.

The rearrangement joins TRBV6-5 to TRBJ1-5; unclear D gene. There are 15 residues in the CDR3. Germline V CDR1 and CDR2: MNHEY, SVGAGI. V was clipped by 2 bases and J by 4 bases, with 12 bases between them. The CDR3 spells CASSYTQPGNQPQHF. The CDR3 nucleotides are TGTGCCAGCAGTTACACCCAACCCGGTAATCAGCCCCAGCATTTT.

The chain is built from TRBV5-1 and TRBJ2-1, with D perhaps matching TRBD1 or TRBD2 (6 bases each). CDR1 and CDR2 (germline): SGHRS, YFSETQ. The CDR3 covers 14 residues. With 0 bases removed from V and 7 bases from J, the gap between germline ends came to 11 bases. In DNA form, the CDR3 reads TGCGCCAGCAGCTTGGCTCTAGGGGGGAATGAGCAGTTCTTC. Translated, it gives CASSLALGGNEQFF.

There are a few counts of this clonotype. The rearrangement uses TRBV20-1 and TRBJ2-1; TRBD2 matches at 8 bases. Trimming removed 5 bases from V and 9 bases from J; junction bases left unmatched: 9. In germline, CDR1 is DFQATT, CDR2 SNEGSKA (reference sequence). CDR3 size: 13 residues. CDR3 loop: CSAPKGSGIEQFF. DNA of the CDR3: TGCAGTGCTCCTAAGGGTAGCGGGATTGAGCAGTTCTTC.

As DNA, the CDR3 is TGCAGCGTTGAGGATAGTTGGGATCGTGGCTACACCTTC. It codes for CSVEDSWDRGYTF. The chain couples TRBV29-1 to TRBJ1-2; D not resolved. V dropped 3 bases and J dropped 7 bases, with 15 bases sitting between them. Germline-derived CDR1 and CDR2 are SQVTM and ANQGSEA. This CDR3 contains 13 residues.

This clonotype was recorded at least ten times. J is TRBJ2-2 and V is TRBV30, with 9 bases that match TRBD2. The CDR3 runs to 13 residues. CDR1 and CDR2 from the germline V gene are GTSNPN and SVGIG (reference sequence). V dropped 5 bases and J dropped 4; count of bases not matched to a gene: 2. The CDR3 is CAWSTSGTGELFF. The CDR3 nucleotides read TGTGCCTGGTCGACTAGCGGCACCGGGGAGCTGTTTTTT.

The chain recombines TRBV4-1 with TRBJ2-3; TRBD2 matches 12 bases. V trimming: 3 bases; J trimming: 3 bases; junction bases outside the gene matches: 4. The germline V gene encodes CDR1 MGHRA and CDR2 YSYEKL. CDR3 length: 16 residues. The CDR3 reads CASSHETSGRTDTQYF. CDR3 in DNA: TGCGCCAGCAGCCACGAGACTAGCGGGAGAACAGATACGCAGTATTTT.

J is TRBJ2-2 and V is TRBV7-3; TRBD2 might be the D (6 bases). CDR3 size: 17 residues. With 1 base removed from V and 0 bases from J, the gap between germline ends came to 12 bases. Germline loops: CDR1 SGHTA, CDR2 FQGTGA. The CDR3 DNA reads TGTGCCAGCAGCTTAATGGCGGCGGGAACGAACACCGGGGAGCTGTTTTTT. Translation gives CASSLMAAGTNTGELFF. The full variable domain, with the rest looked up from reference TRBV7-3 and TRBJ2-2, is GAGVSQTPSNKVTEKGKYVELRCDPISGHTALYWYRQSLGQGPEFLIYFQGTGAADDSGLPNDRFFAVRPEGSVSTLKIQRTERGDSAVYLCASSLMAAGTNTGELFFGEGSRLTVL.

Only a few counts were recorded for this clonotype. V is TRBV5-1 and J is TRBJ2-6, with TRBD1 matching 7 bases. CDR3 length: 18 residues. The germline V gene has CDR1 SGHRS and CDR2 YFSETQ. The V and J ends lost 1 base and 0 bases, in that order; junction bases with no gene match: 7. CDR3 nucleotide sequence: TGCGCCAGCAGCTTGCATGGACAGGACACCTCTGGGGCCAACGTCCTGACTTTC. Encoded protein: CASSLHGQDTSGANVLTF.

This clonotype occurred many times. This sequence joins TRBV12-3 or TRBV12-4 and TRBJ1-2; D is unresolved. Deletions cut 7 bases from V and 0 bases from J, with 12 bases between. CDR3 length: 14 residues. Written as DNA, the CDR3 is TGTGCCAGCAACCCTGGACTGACTAACTATGGCTACACCTTC. Its translation is CASNPGLTNYGYTF.

The chain employs TRBV5-1 and TRBJ1-1; 7 positions agree with TRBD1. The J segment lost 2 bases and the V segment lost 1 base, leaving 5 bases of the junction unmatched. Per the germline V gene, CDR1 is SGHRS and CDR2 is YFSETQ. CDR3 size: 15 residues. DNA for the CDR3: TGCGCCAGCAGCTTGCGGGAGGGGGCCAACACTGAAGCTTTCTTT. Its protein is CASSLREGANTEAFF.

The rearrangement uses TRBV4-1 and TRBJ1-3; 7 bases are shared with TRBD1. V was pared by 4 bases and J by 4 bases, with 10 bases of the junction left unmatched. The CDR3 runs 16 residues. The germline gives CDR1 MGHRA, CDR2 YSYEKL. CDR3 sequence: CASSLSGTEFGNTIYF. The CDR3 nucleotides are TGCGCCAGCAGCCTTTCCGGGACAGAGTTCGGAAACACCATATATTTT.

This clonotype has at least ten counts. This chain connects TRBV11-3 to TRBJ2-3; the D gene is possibly TRBD1 (7 bases). Looked up from germline, CDR1 is SGHNT and CDR2 is YENEEA. The CDR3 runs 15 residues. V lost 4 bases and J 4 bases, leaving 15 bases between the germline ends. CDR3: CASSYSGGPPDTQYF. CDR3 coding DNA: TGTGCCAGCAGCTACTCAGGGGGGCCTCCAGATACGCAGTATTTT.

This clonotype came up many times. This chain uses TRBV12-3 or TRBV12-4 with TRBJ2-3; TRBD2 might be the D (7 bases). Between the trimmed V and J ends, which lost 7 bases and 6 bases, there was a span of 17 bases. CDR3 length: 14 amino acids. CDR3 residues: CASNPGGGGDTQYF. The CDR3 nucleotides read TGTGCCAGCAACCCAGGAGGGGGAGGGGATACGCAGTATTTT.

The chain employs TRBV12-3 or TRBV12-4 and TRBJ2-6, with 7 nucleotides matching TRBD1. The CDR3 is 15 amino acids. V was pared by 6 bases and J by 6 bases, with 8 bases of the junction left unmatched. CDR3 loop: CASRPTGTAANVLTF. As DNA, the CDR3 is TGTGCCAGCAGGCCGACCGGGACAGCGGCCAACGTCCTGACTTTC.

This clonotype has a count of ten or more. This rearrangement joins TRBV30 to TRBJ1-6; no clear D. The CDR3 is 16 residues long. Looked up from germline, CDR1 is GTSNPN and CDR2 is SVGIG (reference sequence). Between the trimmed V and J ends, which lost 2 bases and 7 bases, there was a span of 18 bases. Here the CDR3 reads CAWSRSSHVSNSPLHF. CDR3 nucleotide sequence: TGTGCCTGGAGTAGAAGCAGCCACGTCTCAAATTCACCCCTCCACTTT.

As to this clonotype: Just one base apart from a much larger clone, this may be a read error. V and J are TRBV5-1 and TRBJ2-1; D gene uncertain. Germline loops: CDR1 SGHRS, CDR2 YFSETQ. The CDR3 loop spans 15 amino acids. CDR3 amino acids: CASMESLSSHNEQFF. The CDR3 DNA reads as TGCGCCAGCATGGAGTCCTTGAGCTCCCACAATGAGCAGTTCTTC.